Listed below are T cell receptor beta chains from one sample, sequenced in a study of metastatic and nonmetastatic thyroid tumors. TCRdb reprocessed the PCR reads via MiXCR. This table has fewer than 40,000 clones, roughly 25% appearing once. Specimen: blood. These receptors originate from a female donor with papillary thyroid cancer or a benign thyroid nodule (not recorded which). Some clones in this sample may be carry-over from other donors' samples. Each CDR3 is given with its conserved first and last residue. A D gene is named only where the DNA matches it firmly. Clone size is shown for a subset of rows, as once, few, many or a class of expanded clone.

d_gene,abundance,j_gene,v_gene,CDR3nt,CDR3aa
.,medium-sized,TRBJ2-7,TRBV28,TGTGCCAGCAGCCGAGGACTGCCCGCCGAGCAGTACTTC,CASSRGLPAEQYF
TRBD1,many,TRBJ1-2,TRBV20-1,TGCAGTGCTAGAGATGGGGCAGGGGGCGGCTACACCTTC,CSARDGAGGGYTF
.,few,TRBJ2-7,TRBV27,TGTGCCAGCAGTTTATCCCTACCGCCCTACGAGCAGTACTTC,CASSLSLPPYEQYF
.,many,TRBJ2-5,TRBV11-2,TGTGCCAGCAGCCAGACCCAAGAGACCCAGTACTTC,CASSQTQETQYF
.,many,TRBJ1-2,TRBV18,TGTGCCAGCTCACCGTCCGGGACGGAGGGTGGCTACACCTTC,CASSPSGTEGGYTF
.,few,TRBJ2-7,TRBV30,TGTGCCTGGAGTGTACGGGGCTACGAGCAGTACTTC,CAWSVRGYEQYF
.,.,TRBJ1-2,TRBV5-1,TGCGCCAGCAGCTTGGGATCCGGGGAGACGGGGGGCTACACCTTC,CASSLGSGETGGYTF
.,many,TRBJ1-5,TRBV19,TGTGCCAGTAGTATAGATCGAGCGATCGGTCAGCCCCAGCATTTT,CASSIDRAIGQPQHF
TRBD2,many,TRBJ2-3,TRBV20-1,TGCAGTGCGGAGCTAGCGGGTACAGATACGCAGTATTTT,CSAELAGTDTQYF
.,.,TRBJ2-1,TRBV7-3,TGTGCCAGCAGCTCGGCTGTAGATAACAATGAGCAGTTCTTC,CASSSAVDNNEQFF
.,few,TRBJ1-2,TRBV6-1,TGTGCCAGCAAGCCTACTAATGTGGAATCCTATGGCTACACCTTC,CASKPTNVESYGYTF
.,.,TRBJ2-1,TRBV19,TGTGACAGTAGTATAAAAGGGCGGGCCGTATACAATGAGCAGTTCTTC,CDSSIKGRAVYNEQFF
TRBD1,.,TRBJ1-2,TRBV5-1,TGCGACAGCAGCGGGGGACAGGGTTCCGTTGGCTACACCTTC,CDSSGGQGSVGYTF
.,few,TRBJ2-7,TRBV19,TGTGCCAGTAGTAGCGGGACCTACGAGCAGTACTTC,CASSSGTYEQYF
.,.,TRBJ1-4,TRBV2,TGTGCCAGCAGTGAAGACAGGAGAGATGAAAAACTGTTTTTT,CASSEDRRDEKLFF
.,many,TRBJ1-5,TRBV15,TGTGCCACCAGCAGTTTTAATCAGCCCCAGCATTTT,CATSSFNQPQHF
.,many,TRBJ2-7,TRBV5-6,TGTGCCAGCAGCTTAACCGGCGGCGAGCAGTACTTC,CASSLTGGEQYF
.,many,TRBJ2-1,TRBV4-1,TGCGCCAGCAGCCAAAGTGGCGGCAACTCCTACAATGAGCAGTTCTTC,CASSQSGGNSYNEQFF